The TCR beta chain described here comes from a study of cytomegalovirus exposure and HLA in healthy donors. The study's findings and limits: Most of the TCR beta V segments (in an earlier analysis) were productive either about 90% or about 30% of the time.

A remark on this clone: Its antigen is not identified.

60 Vbeta and 13 Jbeta primers were used in PCR. The table came from immunoSEQ multiplex PCR; TCRdb's copy has only in-frame clones and leaves some out. The sample holds 150,000 to 200,000 clones; roughly 75% are singletons and the top ten take 11%. The CDR3 consists of 15 residues. With 2 bases removed from V and 2 bases from J, the gap between germline ends came to 13 bases. The germline CDR1 and CDR2 sequences are MNHEY and SVGAGI. Sequences were obtained from PBMCs. The genes are TRBV6-5 and TRBJ2-7; D is perhaps TRBD1 (6 bases). This sequence originates from a man between 18 and 29 years old in good health and CMV-seropositive. CDR3 DNA: TGTGCCAGCAGTTACCAGCGGACAGTAACCTACGAGCAGTACTTC. Protein: CASSYQRTVTYEQYF.